Below, one TCR beta chain is given with its context. Its antigen remains undetermined. There are no base qualities to consult, and no much larger clone falls within one base. The donors were healthy, HIV-negative adults who had no recently reported acute infections or vaccinations. All donors were Caucasian adults living in Nashville, Tennessee, USA. The CD8 memory samples were a combination of magnetically selected CD45RO+ cells and CCR7-negative CD45RA+ effector memory (TemRA) cells. After blood collection by leukapheresis, PBMCs were isolated using Ficoll-Histopaque density gradient centrifugation and then cryopreserved in the vapor phase of liquid nitrogen. Analytical flow cytometry was used to check the purity and quantity of each magnetically sorted T cell population. Genomic DNA was isolated from each sorted fraction and quantified by UV absorbance on a Nanodrop 2000c. This specimen belongs to a study of shared clonotypes between healthy human individuals (TCRdb year 2020). Concerning the study at large: Three men and two women, aged 18 to 49 years, made up the cohort. For each donor, three plates each were used for CD4 naive and CD4 memory, two plates were used for CD8 naive, and one plate was used for CD8 memory. To estimate repertoire size and how much clonotype sharing occurs between individuals, the study deeply sequenced the blood TCR repertoires of 5 or 6 healthy adults. Different laboratories and diverse techniques were used to prepare libraries and sequence TCR repertoires, to increase sequencing depth and limit assay-specific biases. Leukapheresis yielded between about 0.94 and 9.5 billion PBMCs per donor. What the work shows at the level of the full study, not this receptor alone: Because the study included a small number of donors, the genetic and exposure-history diversity represented was limited. Incomplete sequencing was indicated by rarefaction of sorted-subset datasets, despite the large sequencing depth. Larger estimated clonotype richness was generally found for naive subsets than for memory subsets. Sharing across several donors was observed for about 5% of naive CD4, over 3% of naive CD8, around 2.5% of memory CD4, and roughly 0.4% of memory CD8 clonotypes. Only blood was sampled, and tissue TCR repertoires likely differ from those in blood. Pairwise subsampling indicated that sequencing depth was expected to affect the degree of clonotype sharing among donors. Clonotypes shared by all four sorted-subset donors showed higher generation probabilities than non-shared clonotypes.

TCR CDR3 regions were amplified from genomic DNA by multiplex PCR using the deep immunoSEQ assay. For each cell subset, the extracted genomic DNA was distributed evenly across all wells of several immunoSEQ 96-well plates, and each plate served as one replicate. For sorted subsets, each replicate PCR was loaded with 200 ng genomic DNA, equivalent to 30,000 or so T cell genomes. Purified libraries were quantified with a Qubit 3.0 fluorometer, sized on a Bioanalyzer 2100, and re-quantified with the KAPA Library Quantification kit. Each immunoSEQ 96-well plate was sequenced on its own single-read 150-cycle Illumina NextSeq 550 flow cell. The paper's data handling went like this. Because the immunoSEQ output held only junctional sequences and lacked quality scores, the filtering could not match the filtering applied to full-length reads. Sequences were annotated with PyIR, a Python wrapper for IgBLAST v1.9, using IMGT germline references to assign V/J genes and CDR3. Any read was removed if the V/J assignment was weak (E-value above 1e-6), the CDR3 was missing, or the read contained stop codons, out-of-frame junctions, or ambiguous translated residues. V3J clonotypes were defined as sequences sharing an identical inferred V gene, J gene, and CDR3 amino acid sequence. Percentage overlap between repertoires was computed as shared unique clonotypes divided by the size of the smaller repertoire. Richness of each repertoire was evaluated using RTK rarefaction, the Chao1 estimator, and Recon v2.1 estimates of unobserved clonotypes. Generation probabilities for all TCRbeta clonotypes obtained by the gDNA method from four donors were computed using OLGA. The table comes from immuneACCESS by way of TCRdb, which keeps in-frame sequences with V and J called. Part of the clones is missing from these tables; in studies checked, under half for an unresolved V gene and the rest for unknown reasons. V, J and clone size reflect that table, while D and trimming were determined from the DNA. In this sample the table shows approximately 87,000 clones, 50% to 70% of which occur a single time. The biggest ten clones account for about 51% of the sample.

The junction shows trimming of 1 base on V and 2 bases on J, and the gene matches do not reach 3 bases of it. The CDR3 spans 15 residues, from the cysteine through the phenylalanine. The retained sequence is limited to the CDR3, 45 bases, with the frame set at the first base. CDR1 and CDR2 are drawn from the germline V gene: SGHVS, FNYEAQ. The sample taken for sequencing was memory CD8+ T cells sorted from blood. Explained via the paper, the cell subset or site label denotes: CD45RO+ cells pooled with CCR7-negative TemRA cells. The receptor chain draws on TRBV7-6 and TRBJ2-3, with 7 bases in between that match TRBD1. This TCR was recovered from a young man in good health. The DNA reads as follows: TGTGCCAGCAGCTTAGGACAGGGACACACAGATACGCAGTATTTT. This codes for CASSLGQGHTDTQYF.